This is a list of T cell receptor beta chains from one sample in a study of blood T cell repertoires in COVID-19. Sequenced by immunoSEQ multiplex PCR; TCRdb stores in-frame clones only, minus some. The sample lists some 370,000 clones; around 89% were seen once. What was sequenced was peripheral blood. The origin of the receptors is a man aged 18 to 30 with active or convalescent COVID-19. Both conserved end residues are part of each CDR3. The D gene is left open where the match is weak. Rows may omit the clone size; those that give it use once, few, many or a size class.

D gene | clone size | J gene | V gene | CDR3 protein | CDR3 DNA
TRBD1 | . | TRBJ1-1 | TRBV27 | CASSLRQGYTEAFF | TGTGCCAGCAGTTTGCGACAGGGGTATACTGAAGCTTTCTTT
TRBD1 | . | TRBJ1-1 | TRBV28 | CASSLGQGSAFF | TGTGCCAGCAGTTTGGGACAGGGTTCGGCTTTCTTT
. | . | TRBJ1-4 | TRBV18 | CASSPPGGGTNEKLFF | TGTGCCAGCTCACCTCCGGGAGGGGGGACTAATGAAAAACTGTTTTTT
. | . | TRBJ2-3 | TRBV7-2 | CASSPRGTDTQYF | TGTGCCAGCAGCCCACGCGGGACCGATACGCAGTATTTT
TRBD2 | . | TRBJ2-3 | TRBV7-2 | CASSLGERGPDTQYF | TGTGCCAGCAGCTTAGGGGAGCGGGGACCAGATACGCAGTATTTT
. | . | TRBJ2-1 | TRBV10-3 | CAISKAEWIEQFF | TGTGCCATCAGTAAGGCGGAGTGGATTGAGCAGTTCTTC
. | once | TRBJ2-2 | TRBV6-5 | CASSWAITGELFF | TGTGCCAGCAGCTGGGCGATCACCGGGGAGCTGTTTTTT
. | . | TRBJ1-3 | TRBV15 | CATSRVRLRGVGNTIYF | TGTGCCACCAGCAGAGTGCGACTCAGGGGCGTCGGAAACACCATATATTTT
. | . | TRBJ1-6 | TRBV6-2/TRBV6-3 | CASSYFRPNNSPLHF | TGTGCCAGCAGTTACTTCAGGCCTAATAATTCACCCCTCCACTTT
. | . | TRBJ2-5 | TRBV5-8 | CASSFSARETQYF | TGTGCCAGCAGCTTTTCAGCGAGGGAGACCCAGTACTTC
TRBD1 | . | TRBJ1-1 | TRBV4-1 | CASSQEEDRGLKNTEAFF | TGCGCCAGCAGCCAAGAGGAAGACAGGGGCCTGAAGAACACTGAAGCTTTCTTT
. | once | TRBJ2-7 | TRBV6-5 | CASSSPQQGSYEQYF | TGTGCCAGCAGTTCTCCCCAACAGGGATCCTACGAGCAGTACTTC
TRBD1 | few | TRBJ1-5 | TRBV28 | CASSLPRQGAQPQHF | TGTGCCAGCAGTTTGCCGAGACAGGGGGCTCAGCCCCAGCATTTT
. | . | TRBJ2-7 | TRBV4-1 | CASSPQTGLTYEQYF | TGCGCCAGCAGCCCGCAAACAGGGTTAACCTACGAGCAGTACTTC
. | . | TRBJ2-1 | TRBV19 | CASSPSHRSHWDNEQFF | TGTGCCAGTAGTCCCTCCCACAGGTCTCATTGGGACAATGAGCAGTTCTTC
. | . | TRBJ1-2 | TRBV30 | CAWSVFPRGFEGYTF | TGTGCCTGGAGTGTATTCCCCAGGGGATTCGAAGGCTACACCTTC
. | . | TRBJ2-2 | TRBV9 | CASSVGQGINTGELFF | TGTGCCAGCAGCGTCGGCCAGGGGATTAACACCGGGGAGCTGTTTTTT